The TCR beta chain under discussion was sequenced for a study of cytotoxic CD8 clonotypes in ibrutinib-treated CLL. Whole-study context: Once treatment had gone on for a median of around 11 months, range 6 to 36, response samples were drawn. Study-level results: Clonality was elevated at ibrutinib response and had returned toward baseline at progression.

The intended depth for sequencing was 1 in 200,000 to 1 in 1 million T cells. Assay: immunoSEQ multiplex PCR; the TCRdb copy retains only in-frame clones and omits some. The sample includes tens of thousands of clones, 69% of them seen just once. The V gene's germline CDR1 is SQVTM and CDR2 ANQGSEA. There are 14 residues in the CDR3. V lost 7 bases to trimming and J lost 3 bases, with 19 bases between them. Points on this clone: Its antigen is unknown.

The chain couples TRBV29-1 to TRBJ2-7, with D perhaps TRBD2 (6 bases). This clonotype originated in a human donor with chronic lymphocytic leukemia. The sequenced sample was PBMCs, obtained before ibrutinib treatment. This CDR3 is CSAGIGRGSYEQYF. CDR3 in DNA: TGCAGCGCCGGGATAGGCCGGGGGAGCTACGAGCAGTACTTC.